The entry that follows covers one T cell receptor (beta chain) sequence. Its antigen is not known. The same CDR3 can be traced to other DNA sequences in this sample. The entry originates in a study of shared clonotypes between healthy human individuals. Study-level results: Compared with memory subsets, naive subsets generally had larger estimated richness.

Naivety among CD8 cells was defined by CD45RO negativity and positive CCR7 selection, thereby excluding terminally differentiated effector memory CD45RA+ cells. V dropped 0 bases and J dropped 7; count of bases not matched to a gene: 4. The germline V gene has CDR1 SGDLS and CDR2 YYNGEE. The length of the CDR3 is 15 residues. Libraries were prepared by immunoSEQ multiplex PCR; TCRdb keeps only in-frame clonotypes and omits some of them. The data show about 2 million clones, approximately 94% seen once. What was sequenced was naive CD8+ T cells sorted from blood. The clonotype originates from a man aged 18 to 35 in good health. The V call is TRBV9, the J call TRBJ1-4; 9 bases fit TRBD1. This CDR3 is CASSVGGTGSEKLFF. The CDR3 nucleotides are TGTGCCAGCAGCGTAGGGGGGACAGGGAGTGAAAAACTGTTTTTT.